Listed here are 6 T cell receptor beta chains from one sample, sequenced in a study of blood T cell repertoires in COVID-19 (dated by TCRdb to the early 2020s). Library preparation employed the immunoSEQ multiplex PCR assay. The table comes from immuneACCESS by way of TCRdb, which keeps in-frame sequences with V and J called. Part of the clones is missing from these tables; in studies checked, under half for an unresolved V gene and the rest for unknown reasons. This sample holds around 300,000 clones; about 90% were observed only once. The top ten constitute over 3.5% of the sample. Material for sequencing was peripheral blood. All receptors derive from a woman aged 40-49 years with acute or convalescent COVID-19.

The rearrangement joins TRBV5-4 to TRBJ1-1; perhaps TRBD1 as D (5 bases). There are 13 residues in the CDR3. CDR1 SGHNT and CDR2 YYREEE come from the germline V gene (reference sequence). V lost 4 bases, J lost 0 bases, and 7 bases lay in between. The chain's CDR3 is CASSGTLNTEAFF. CDR3 bases: TGTGCCAGCAGCGGGACTTTGAACACTGAAGCTTTCTTT.

This chain joins TRBV5-6 and TRBJ2-7; 7 nucleotides agree with TRBD2. The ends lost 0 bases at V and 2 bases at J; junction bases unmatched: 2. The germline CDR1 and CDR2 sequences are SGHDT and YYEEEE. This CDR3 is built from 14 residues. CDR3 loop: CASSLVRGTYEQYV. The CDR3 coding sequence is TGTGCCAGCAGCTTGGTGCGGGGGACCTACGAGCAGTACGTC.

This clone has a handful of counts. This sequence joins TRBV6-1 and TRBJ1-2, with 7 bases lining up with TRBD1. Germline V gene data show CDR1 as MNHNS and CDR2 as SASEGT. CDR3 size: 18 residues. The V and J ends lost 3 bases and 5 bases, in that order; junction bases with no gene match: 18. The CDR3 DNA reads as TGTGCCAGCAGTGAGCCATACAGGGGACTAGAAGTCCAATATGGCTACACCTTC. As protein: CASSEPYRGLEVQYGYTF.

This chain links TRBV30 with TRBJ2-2, with 10 bases lining up with TRBD2. Germline V lookup: CDR1 GTSNPN, CDR2 SVGIG (reference sequence). The CDR3 runs 16 residues. Trimming cost V 4 bases and J 5 bases; bases outside gene matches: 10. CDR3 DNA: TGTGCCTGGAAAAGCGGGGGGGCACAGAGGACCGGGGAGCTGTTTTTT. This sequence encodes CAWKSGGAQRTGELFF.

The DNA of the CDR3 is TGTGCCAGCAGCTCCCAGATGGGGTTAGGGGGAGAGCTGTTTTTT. Amino acid sequence: CASSSQMGLGGELFF. V usage is TRBV7-2 and J usage is TRBJ2-2, with D possibly TRBD1 on 6 matching bases. CDR3 length equals 15 residues. Germline V lookup: CDR1 SGHTA, CDR2 FQGNSA. Trimming removed 4 bases at V and 11 bases at J, with 20 bases between. Looking up the rest from reference TRBV7-2 and TRBJ2-2 gives the full variable domain: GAGVSQSPSNKVTEKGKDVELRCDPISGHTALYWYRQSLGQGLEFLIYFQGNSAPDKSGLPSDRFSAERTGGSVSTLTIQRTQQEDSAVYLCASSSQMGLGGELFFGEGSRLTVL.

The chain uses TRBV12-3 or TRBV12-4 and TRBJ1-3; 9 bases match TRBD1. The CDR3 sequence is 13 residues long. V was pared by 3 bases and J by 7 bases, with 1 base of the junction left unmatched. The DNA for the CDR3 is TGTGCCAGCAGTTTCGGACAGGGGAACACCATATATTTT. This sequence encodes CASSFGQGNTIYF.